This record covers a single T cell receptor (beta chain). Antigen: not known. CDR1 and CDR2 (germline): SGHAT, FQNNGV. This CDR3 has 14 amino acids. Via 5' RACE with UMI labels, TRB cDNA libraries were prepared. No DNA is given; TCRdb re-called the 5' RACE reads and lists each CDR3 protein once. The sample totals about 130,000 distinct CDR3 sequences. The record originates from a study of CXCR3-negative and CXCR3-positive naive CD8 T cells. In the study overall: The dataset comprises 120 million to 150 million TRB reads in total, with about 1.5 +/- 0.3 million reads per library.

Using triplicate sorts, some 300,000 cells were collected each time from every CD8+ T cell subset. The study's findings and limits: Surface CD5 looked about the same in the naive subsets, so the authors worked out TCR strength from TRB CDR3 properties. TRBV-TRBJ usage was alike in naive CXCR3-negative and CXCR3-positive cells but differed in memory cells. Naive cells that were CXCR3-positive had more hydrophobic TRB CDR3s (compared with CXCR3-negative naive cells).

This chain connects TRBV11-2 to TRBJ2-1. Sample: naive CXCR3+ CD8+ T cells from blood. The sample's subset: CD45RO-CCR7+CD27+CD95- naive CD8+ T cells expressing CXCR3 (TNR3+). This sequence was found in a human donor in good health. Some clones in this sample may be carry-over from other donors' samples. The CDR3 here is CASSLVRAADEQFF.